This T cell receptor beta chain was retrieved from a study of T cell responses to AZD1222 COVID-19 vaccine. Study conclusions and caveats: White British donors predominated, females outnumbered males, and clonal diversity was possibly underestimated. Sampling captured repertoires only after the peak T cell response. Seropositive AZD1222 recipients at baseline numbered only five to seven.

This CDR3 region has 15 residues. V shed 5 bases and J 1 base; nucleotides not matched to a gene: 5. CDR1 is SGHTA and CDR2 is FQGTGA in the germline V gene. As for this clone: Its antigen is still unknown.

Clones were read by immunoSEQ multiplex PCR, and TCRdb kept only the in-frame ones, dropping some. The profile covers tens of thousands of clones, with 85% to 90% appearing a single time and around 5% taken by the ten largest. V and J are TRBV7-3 and TRBJ2-7; 10 bases are a match to TRBD2. The receptor comes from an adult who received the AZD1222 COVID-19 vaccine. The sample here was peripheral blood, taken 28 days after the second AZD1222 dose. This CDR3 reads CASSVAGGESYEQYF. The CDR3, as DNA: TGTGCCAGCAGCGTAGCGGGGGGTGAGTCCTACGAGCAGTACTTC.